The rows below give T cell receptor beta chains drawn from one sample of a study of T-cell reconstitution after alpha-beta-depleted transplantation in children. One entry per CDR3 protein results from TCRdb running MiXCR on the PCR reads. The sample records more than 200,000 distinct CDR3 sequences, roughly 23% being singletons. Sequencing used PBMCs, obtained before TCRalphabeta/CD19-depleted stem cell transplant. These receptors were collected from a girl aged 2 to 9 with Fanconi anemia, due to receive a stem cell transplant. The CDR3 runs from the conserved cysteine through the conserved F or W. D genes are given only for firm matches. Not all rows give a size; the values are once, few, many and, for expanded clones, a class.

NA,TRBJ2-1,few,TRBV5-1,TGCGCCAGCAGCTTGGCCTTGGTCCCTTTAAATGAGCAGTTCTTC,CASSLALVPLNEQFF
NA,TRBJ2-3,few,TRBV29-1,TGCAGCGTTGTGGAAGGGCGGGATACGCAGTATTTT,CSVVEGRDTQYF
NA,TRBJ2-7,many,TRBV29-1,TGCAGCGTCCTAGGGAGTTTGACGGTACAGGGCTACGAGCAGTACTTC,CSVLGSLTVQGYEQYF
TRBD1,TRBJ2-7,NA,TRBV29-1,TGCAGCGTTTTTGGACAGGGGCCCTACGAGCAGTACTTC,CSVFGQGPYEQYF
TRBD1,TRBJ2-7,few,TRBV7-2,TGTGCCAGCAGCTTAGAACTGGGACAGGGTCAATACGAGCAGTACTTC,CASSLELGQGQYEQYF
TRBD2,TRBJ2-1,few,TRBV9,TGTGCCAGCAGCGTAGGGAACGTAGCGGGGACCTACAATGAGCAGTTCTTC,CASSVGNVAGTYNEQFF
NA,TRBJ2-2,NA,TRBV7-3,TGTGCCAGCAGCTCAACCCCCGGGACAAACACCGGGGAGCTGTTTTTT,CASSSTPGTNTGELFF
NA,TRBJ2-5,few,TRBV20-1,TGCAGTGCTCCAGACCTGAGAGAGACCCAGTACTTC,CSAPDLRETQYF
TRBD2,TRBJ2-1,many,TRBV20-1,TGCAGTGCTCCTCTAGCGGGGGGGCCGGATGAGCAGTTCTTC,CSAPLAGGPDEQFF
TRBD2,TRBJ2-7,many,TRBV29-1,TGCAGCGTCGTATTAGCGGGAGGGCCCTACGAGCAGTACTTC,CSVVLAGGPYEQYF
TRBD2,TRBJ2-1,few,TRBV7-3,TGTGCCAGCAGCTCTAGCGGGAGGTTGAATGAGCAGTTCTTC,CASSSSGRLNEQFF
NA,TRBJ1-2,NA,TRBV6-2/TRBV6-3,TGTGCCAGCAGTTACAGGGAAACCAGCTATGGCTACACCTTC,CASSYRETSYGYTF
NA,TRBJ2-3,many,TRBV6-1,TGTGCCAGCAGTGTTGGGGCTTACCCTAGCACAGATACGCAGTATTTT,CASSVGAYPSTDTQYF
NA,TRBJ2-5,many,TRBV5-1,TGCGCCAGCAGCTGGGCAGGAGAGACCCAGTACTTC,CASSWAGETQYF
TRBD2,TRBJ2-1,few,TRBV2,TGTGCCAGCAGTGAAGGGACTAGTCTTGAGCAGTTCTTC,CASSEGTSLEQFF
TRBD2,TRBJ2-1,many,TRBV7-6,TGTGCCAGCAGCCCCGGGAGGGTAAGCGGAATGAGCTCCTACAATGAGCAGTTCTTC,CASSPGRVSGMSSYNEQFF
TRBD1,TRBJ2-7,NA,TRBV20-1,TGCAGTGCTAGAGATCCCCGGGACAGAGAATACGAGCAGTACTTC,CSARDPRDREYEQYF
NA,TRBJ2-7,many,TRBV29-1,TGCAGCGTTGTCATTCGACTCAGCTCCTACGAGCAGTACTTC,CSVVIRLSSYEQYF
NA,TRBJ1-5,many,TRBV20-1,TGCAGTGCTATCGAACACAATCAGCCCCAGCATTTT,CSAIEHNQPQHF
NA,TRBJ2-7,many,TRBV5-1,TGCGCCAGCAGCTTGGTTGCATTAGGCTACGAGCAGTACTTC,CASSLVALGYEQYF
NA,TRBJ2-3,NA,TRBV29-1,TGCAGCGTTGCTGTGGACCTTACTTCGCAGTATTTT,CSVAVDLTSQYF
NA,TRBJ1-2,NA,TRBV2,TGTGCCAGCACCCTTTTCGGACAGCCCCGCTCTAACACCTTC,CASTLFGQPRSNTF
NA,TRBJ2-7,NA,TRBV20-1,TGCAGTGCTAGTTCGAGGGCGGGATACGAGCAGTACTTC,CSASSRAGYEQYF
TRBD2,TRBJ2-2,NA,TRBV6-2/TRBV6-3,TGTGCCAGCAGTTCCCCGTGGACTAGCGGCGGGGAGCTGTTTTTT,CASSSPWTSGGELFF
NA,TRBJ2-3,NA,TRBV6-1,TGTGCCAGCAGTCCCGGGACTCACTTCGAGGCAGATACGCAGTATTTT,CASSPGTHFEADTQYF
NA,TRBJ2-1,many,TRBV29-1,TGCAGCGTTGGGCCCCGATCAAATGAGCAGTTCTTC,CSVGPRSNEQFF
NA,TRBJ2-1,many,TRBV6-5,TGTGCCAGCAGTTGGCAGGGTGGCAATTACAATGAGCAGTTCTTC,CASSWQGGNYNEQFF
NA,TRBJ2-7,many,TRBV10-3,TGTGCCATCAGTGAGTCAGGGGCAGGGACGTTTGACGACTACGAGCAGTACTTC,CAISESGAGTFDDYEQYF
NA,TRBJ2-1,many,TRBV5-1,TGCGCCAGCAGCTTGGCGACCAACTACCCATGGGATGAGCAGTTCTTC,CASSLATNYPWDEQFF
NA,TRBJ2-1,NA,TRBV20-1,TGCAGTGCTAGAGCACTAGGTTCCTACAATGAGCAGTTCTTC,CSARALGSYNEQFF
NA,TRBJ2-7,many,TRBV7-2,TGTGCCAGCAGCTTTGCCCCGGGACGAACCTACGAGCAGTACTTC,CASSFAPGRTYEQYF
TRBD1,TRBJ2-7,few,TRBV5-1,TGCGCCAGCAGCTCACGGGACAGGGGGATCTACGAGCAGTACTTC,CASSSRDRGIYEQYF
NA,TRBJ2-7,NA,TRBV20-1,TGCAGTGCTAGAGATAGGTCGGGAGTCGACCGCCGATTATCCTACTACGAGCAGTACTTC,CSARDRSGVDRRLSYYEQYF
NA,TRBJ1-1,many,TRBV28,TGTGCCAGCAGTTCCTTGGGACGGAACACTGAAGCTTTCTTT,CASSSLGRNTEAFF
TRBD1,TRBJ2-3,many,TRBV27,TGTGCCAGCAGTCCACTGGACAGGGGCACAGATACGCAGTATTTT,CASSPLDRGTDTQYF
TRBD1,TRBJ2-1,NA,TRBV6-2/TRBV6-3,TGTGCCAGCAGTCACGCTCGGCCGGGACAGGGGGCCTCCTCAGATTACAATGAGCAGTTCTTC,CASSHARPGQGASSDYNEQFF
TRBD2,TRBJ2-3,NA,TRBV19,TGTGCCACCTCCGTCTCAGCGGGGCACACAGATACGCAGTATTTT,CATSVSAGHTDTQYF
TRBD2,TRBJ2-7,once,TRBV20-1,TGCAGTGCTAGAGATTCGAGCGGGAGGGCGGTTTACGAGCAGTACTTC,CSARDSSGRAVYEQYF
NA,TRBJ2-3,NA,TRBV7-9,TGTGCCAGCAGCTTACGGCGGAGCACAGATACGCAGTATTTT,CASSLRRSTDTQYF
NA,TRBJ2-3,NA,TRBV25-1,TGTGCCAGCAAATCGGTCCTCACAGATACGCAGTATTTT,CASKSVLTDTQYF
NA,TRBJ1-2,many,TRBV20-1,TGCAGTGCTTCAGCACCAGGGGGCTACACCTTC,CSASAPGGYTF
NA,TRBJ2-1,few,TRBV3-1,TGTGCCAGCAGCCAAGACCCCTTTGGCGGGCACAATGAGCAGTTCTTC,CASSQDPFGGHNEQFF